Presented here are 17 T cell receptor beta chains from one specimen sequenced in a study of blood T cell repertoires in COVID-19. TCRdb's copy holds only in-frame clones and misses some; the assay was immunoSEQ multiplex PCR. The sample has roughly 250,000 clones, 75% to 90% seen once. Material: PBMCs or T cells enriched from blood (not recorded which). These receptors were obtained from a woman in her thirties with acute COVID-19.

CDR3 sequence reads: CASTTAARRGDGYTF. The CDR3, as DNA: TGTGCCTCCACCACGGCGGCGCGAAGGGGTGACGGCTACACCTTC. V gene TRBV19 combines with J gene TRBJ1-2, with D perhaps TRBD1 (5 bases). Germline V lookup: CDR1 LNHDA, CDR2 SQIVND (reference sequence). The CDR3 runs 15 residues. Trimming removed 11 bases at V and 8 bases at J, with 27 bases between.

The chain combines TRBV18 with TRBJ1-2; D might be TRBD1 (5 bases). Per germline, CDR1 KGHSH and CDR2 LQKENI. V dropped 2 bases and J dropped 0 bases, with 13 bases sitting between them. The CDR3 is 16 residues long. CDR3 in DNA: TGTGCCAGCTCACCAGTGGGGGGAGAAGCTAACTATGGCTACACCTTC. Its protein is CASSPVGGEANYGYTF.

The rearrangement joins TRBV28 to TRBJ1-1; no definite D call. Germline assignment: CDR1 MDHEN and CDR2 SYDVKM. With 6 bases removed from V and 6 bases from J, the gap between germline ends came to 20 bases. This CDR3 region has 15 residues. CDR3 residues: CASSPSGYQWPEAFF. CDR3 bases: TGTGCCAGCAGCCCCTCGGGTTACCAATGGCCTGAAGCTTTCTTT.

The chain is built from TRBV28 and TRBJ2-7; D remains unclear. The CDR3 loop spans 14 amino acids. V lost 4 bases and J 3 bases, leaving 13 bases between the germline ends. Looked up from germline, CDR1 is MDHEN and CDR2 is SYDVKM. The CDR3 sequence: CASSSRRRGYEQYF. The CDR3 DNA follows: TGTGCCAGCAGTTCCCGTAGACGCGGCTACGAGCAGTACTTC. Full variable domain (outside the CDR3, taken from reference TRBV28 and TRBJ2-7): DVKVTQSSRYLVKRTGEKVFLECVQDMDHENMFWYRQDPGLGLRLIYFSYDVKMKEKGDIPEGYSVSREKKERFSLILESASTNQTSMYLCASSSRRRGYEQYFGPGTRLTVT.

The CDR3: CASSQGQAQRSYEQYF. In nucleotides, the CDR3 is TGCGCCAGCAGCCAAGGACAGGCCCAAAGGTCCTACGAGCAGTACTTC. The genes are TRBV5-1 and TRBJ2-7, with 7 bases aligning to TRBD1. Germline CDR1 and CDR2: SGHRS and YFSETQ. V trimming: 4 bases; J trimming: 1 base; junction bases outside the gene matches: 11. This CDR3 is built from 16 residues.

The rearrangement joins TRBV27 to TRBJ1-3, with D tentatively TRBD1 (5 bases). This CDR3 is built from 14 residues. Germline assignment: CDR1 MNHEY and CDR2 SMNVEV (reference sequence). V lost 8 bases to trimming and J lost 6 bases, with 17 bases between them. CDR3 nucleotides: TGTGCCAGCCCCCTAGCGGGGCGGGAAAACACCATATATTTT. This translates into CASPLAGRENTIYF.

This clone was picked up one time. J is TRBJ1-5 and V is TRBV5-1; TRBD1 matches at 7 bases. The length of the CDR3 is 14 residues. Germline V gene data show CDR1 as SGHRS and CDR2 as YFSETQ. With V trimmed by 4 bases and J by 5 bases, 6 bases remained unmatched. The CDR3: CASSPGDRDQPQHF. The DNA for the CDR3 is TGCGCCAGCAGCCCGGGAGACAGGGATCAGCCCCAGCATTTT. The variable domain in full, with the rest retrieved from reference TRBV5-1 and TRBJ1-5, is KAGVTQTPRYLIKTRGQQVTLSCSPISGHRSVSWYQQTPGQGLQFLFEYFSETQRNKGNFPGRFSGRQFSNSRSEMNVSTLELGDSALYLCASSPGDRDQPQHFGDGTRLSIL.

The V call is TRBV5-4, the J call TRBJ2-1; the match to TRBD2 covers 8 bases. With 0 bases clipped from V and 3 bases from J, the junction kept 2 bases outside the gene matches. Germline V gives CDR1 SGHNT, CDR2 YYREEE (reference sequence). The CDR3 loop spans 15 amino acids. The CDR3 here is CASSLGLAGYNEQFF. CDR3 nucleotide sequence: TGTGCCAGCAGCTTGGGGCTAGCGGGCTACAATGAGCAGTTCTTC.

The chain is built from TRBV6-1 and TRBJ2-2; D is possibly TRBD2 (7 bases). The CDR3 covers 14 residues. Per germline, CDR1 MNHNS and CDR2 SASEGT. V lost 3 bases and J lost 8, with 13 bases in between. DNA of the CDR3: TGTGCCAGCAGTGACAGAGGGGGAGGGGGGGAGCTGTTTTTT. Encoded protein: CASSDRGGGGELFF.

This clone appeared a single time. The chain has TRBV12-3 or TRBV12-4 and TRBJ1-2, with a possible D match to TRBD1 (5 bases). The CDR3 sequence is 12 residues long. Trimming removed 6 bases at V and 8 bases at J, with 13 bases between. The chain's CDR3 is CASRQSGKGYTF. For the CDR3, the DNA is TGTGCCAGCAGGCAATCAGGGAAAGGCTACACCTTC.

J is TRBJ1-2 and V is TRBV9, with D perhaps matching TRBD1 (5 bases). Germline CDR1 is SGDLS and CDR2 is YYNGEE. The CDR3 consists of 14 residues. V was cut by 4 bases and J by 8 bases, with 18 bases left in between. CDR3 residues: CASSPPMGTRGYTF. The CDR3 region has the DNA TGTGCCAGCAGCCCACCGATGGGGACTCGCGGCTACACCTTC.

In regard to this clone: Additional DNA sequences in this sample encode the identical CDR3. The chain links TRBV27 to TRBJ2-3; 11 nucleotides match TRBD2. Germline assignment: CDR1 MNHEY and CDR2 SMNVEV (reference sequence). The V and J ends lost 5 bases and 4 bases, in that order; junction bases with no gene match: 5. There are 15 residues in the CDR3. CDR3 coding DNA: TGTGCCAGCAGTAGTCTAGCGGGGGGCCCAGATACGCAGTATTTT. This codes for CASSSLAGGPDTQYF.

The chain employs TRBV29-1 and TRBJ1-4; D is unresolved. Germline CDR1 SQVTM, CDR2 ANQGSEA. V lost 4 bases and J 3 bases, leaving 9 bases between the germline ends. The CDR3 spans 13 residues. The CDR3 DNA reads as TGCAGCGTTGGTGAGGGAGCTAATGAAAAACTGTTTTTT. Its protein product is CSVGEGANEKLFF.

The CDR3: CASSESRAKSSYEQYF. The CDR3, as DNA: TGCGCCAGCAGTGAGTCGAGGGCTAAGAGCTCCTACGAGCAGTACTTC. The rearrangement joins TRBV10-1 to TRBJ2-7, with D maybe TRBD2 (5 bases). CDR3 length: 16 amino acids. Germline CDR1 is WNHNN and CDR2 is SYGVQD (reference sequence). V was shortened by 0 bases and J by 0 bases, with 12 bases between the two germline ends.

V and J are TRBV28 and TRBJ1-2; TRBD1 matches at 12 bases. V dropped 2 bases and J dropped 8; count of bases not matched to a gene: 6. Per germline, CDR1 MDHEN and CDR2 SYDVKM. The length of the CDR3 is 15 residues. This CDR3 is CASSLTGTGGAGYTF. The DNA of the CDR3 is TGTGCCAGCAGTTTAACGGGGACAGGGGGCGCGGGCTACACCTTC.

The genes are TRBV28 and TRBJ1-4, with 7 bases identical to TRBD1. CDR3 length equals 16 residues. Germline CDR1 and CDR2: MDHEN and SYDVKM. J gave up 8 bases and V 1 base, and 10 bases lay outside the gene matches. The CDR3 DNA is TGTGCCAGCAGTTTATCCCAGACAGGGTTAGTGGAAAAACTGTTTTTT. This codes for CASSLSQTGLVEKLFF. The full variable domain, in which reference TRBV28 and TRBJ1-4 provide the parts outside the CDR3, is DVKVTQSSRYLVKRTGEKVFLECVQDMDHENMFWYRQDPGLGLRLIYFSYDVKMKEKGDIPEGYSVSREKKERFSLILESASTNQTSMYLCASSLSQTGLVEKLFFGSGTQLSVL.

The chain links TRBV13 to TRBJ2-1; 8 bases agree with TRBD2. The junction had 9 bases not matched to a gene; V was cut back by 5 bases and J by 3 bases. The CDR3 sequence is 16 residues long. Looked up from germline, CDR1 is PRHDT and CDR2 is FYEKMQ (reference sequence). The CDR3 loop reads CASSVAGTRVYNEQFF. CDR3 nucleotides: TGTGCCAGCAGCGTCGCCGGGACTAGAGTCTACAATGAGCAGTTCTTC.